A single sample gave rise to the 3 T cell receptor beta chains below, sequenced in a study of T-cell reconstitution after alpha-beta-depleted transplantation in children. A library of TCRbeta sequences, prepared with unique molecular identifiers, was generated. TCRdb itself ran the PCR reads through MiXCR, one entry per CDR3 protein. The sample lists fewer than 700,000 distinct CDR3 sequences; under 15% were seen once. This material consisted of PBMCs, mostly from graft donor cells, taken 360 days after TCRalphabeta/CD19-depleted stem cell transplant. These receptors were collected from a male patient younger than 18 who had a stem cell transplant for acute myeloid leukemia, so the T cells may come from the graft donor.

This clonotype was recorded many times. The CDR3 coding sequence is TGTGCCAGCAGCTTGAGCCGTAGCACAGATACGCAGTATTTT. This gives the protein CASSLSRSTDTQYF. The chain carries TRBV5-6 and TRBJ2-3; D uncertain. Germline V gene data show CDR1 as SGHDT and CDR2 as YYEEEE. There are 14 residues in the CDR3. V lost 1 base and J 0 bases, leaving 6 bases between the germline ends. Supplemented by reference TRBV5-6 and TRBJ2-3, the full variable domain reads DAGVTQSPTHLIKTRGQQVTLRCSPKSGHDTVSWYQQALGQGPQFIFQYYEEEERQRGNFPDRFSGHQFPNYSSELNVNALLLGDSALYLCASSLSRSTDTQYFGPGTRLTVL.

A note on this clonotype: The final CDR3 position lacks the conserved phenylalanine or tryptophan, pointing to a likely read error. The V gene is TRBV28, the J gene TRBJ1-5; no clear D gene. Deletions cut 3 bases from V and 3 bases from J, with 9 bases between. The CDR3 loop spans 14 amino acids. CDR1 and CDR2 (germline): MDHEN, SYDVKM. In DNA, the CDR3 is TGTGCCAGCAGTTTCTTAGAGATCAATCAGCCCCAGCATCTT. Its protein is CASSFLEINQPQHL.

This clonotype turned up a few times. The chain combines TRBV14 with TRBJ2-3; D is undetermined. V was pared by 4 bases and J by 1 base, with 15 bases between. The germline V gene has CDR1 SGHDN and CDR2 FVKESK. The CDR3 is 16 amino acids. The CDR3 DNA reads as TGTGCCAGCAGCCCGCGACTGGGGTACGGCACAGATACGCAGTATTTT. This codes for CASSPRLGYGTDTQYF.